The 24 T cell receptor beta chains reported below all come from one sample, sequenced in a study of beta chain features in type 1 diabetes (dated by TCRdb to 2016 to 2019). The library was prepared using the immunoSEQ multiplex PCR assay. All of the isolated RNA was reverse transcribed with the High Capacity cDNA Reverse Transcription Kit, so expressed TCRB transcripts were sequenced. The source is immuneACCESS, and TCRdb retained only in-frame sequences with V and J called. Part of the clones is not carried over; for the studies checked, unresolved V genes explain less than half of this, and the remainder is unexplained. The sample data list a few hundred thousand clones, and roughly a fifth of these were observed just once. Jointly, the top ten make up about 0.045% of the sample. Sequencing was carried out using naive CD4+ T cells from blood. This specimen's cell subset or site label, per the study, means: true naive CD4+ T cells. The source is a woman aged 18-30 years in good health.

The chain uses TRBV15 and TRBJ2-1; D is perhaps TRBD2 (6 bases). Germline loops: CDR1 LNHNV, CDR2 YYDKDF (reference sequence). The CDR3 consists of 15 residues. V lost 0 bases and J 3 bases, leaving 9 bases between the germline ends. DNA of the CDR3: TGTGCCACCAGCAGAGATTGGGGGGTCTACAATGAGCAGTTCTTC. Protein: CATSRDWGVYNEQFF. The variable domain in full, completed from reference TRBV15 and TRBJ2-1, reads DAMVIQNPRYQVTQFGKPVTLSCSQTLNHNVMYWYQQKSSQAPKLLFHYYDKDFNNEADTPDNFQSRRPNTSFCFLDIRSPGLGDTAMYLCATSRDWGVYNEQFFGPGTRLTVL.

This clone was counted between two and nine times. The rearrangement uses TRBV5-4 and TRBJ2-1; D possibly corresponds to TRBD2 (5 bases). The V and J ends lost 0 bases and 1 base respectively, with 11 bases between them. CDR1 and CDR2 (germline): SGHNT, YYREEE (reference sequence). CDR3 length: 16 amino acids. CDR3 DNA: TGTGCCAGCAGCTTGGGAGGGAGTAAATCCTACAATGAGCAGTTCTTC. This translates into CASSLGGSKSYNEQFF.

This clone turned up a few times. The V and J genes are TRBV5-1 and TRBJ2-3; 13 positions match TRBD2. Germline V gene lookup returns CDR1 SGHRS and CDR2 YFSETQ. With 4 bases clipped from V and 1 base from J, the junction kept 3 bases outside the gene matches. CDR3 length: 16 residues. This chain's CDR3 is CASSPGTSGGTDTQYF. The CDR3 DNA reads TGCGCCAGCAGCCCAGGGACTAGCGGGGGCACAGATACGCAGTATTTT.

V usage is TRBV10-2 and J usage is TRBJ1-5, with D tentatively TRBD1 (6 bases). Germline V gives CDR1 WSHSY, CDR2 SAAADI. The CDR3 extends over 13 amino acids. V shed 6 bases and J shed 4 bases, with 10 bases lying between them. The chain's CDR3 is CASSTTGNQPQHF. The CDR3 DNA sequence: TGCGCCAGCAGCACAACAGGGAATCAGCCCCAGCATTTT.

CDR3 loop: CASSQDSDSSFNEQFF. CDR3 DNA: TGCGCCAGCAGCCAGGATAGCGATTCGTCTTTCAATGAGCAGTTCTTC. V and J are TRBV5-1 and TRBJ2-1; maybe TRBD2 (5 bases). Per the germline V gene, CDR1 is SGHRS and CDR2 is YFSETQ. The ends were cut back, 4 bases at V and 6 bases at J, with 20 bases in the middle. CDR3 length: 16 residues.

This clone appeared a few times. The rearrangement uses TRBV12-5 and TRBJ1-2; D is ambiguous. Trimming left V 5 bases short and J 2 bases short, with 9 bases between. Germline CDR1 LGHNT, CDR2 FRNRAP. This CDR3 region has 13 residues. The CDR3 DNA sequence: TGTGCTAGTGGTAAAACAGAGAACTATGGCTACACCTTC. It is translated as CASGKTENYGYTF.

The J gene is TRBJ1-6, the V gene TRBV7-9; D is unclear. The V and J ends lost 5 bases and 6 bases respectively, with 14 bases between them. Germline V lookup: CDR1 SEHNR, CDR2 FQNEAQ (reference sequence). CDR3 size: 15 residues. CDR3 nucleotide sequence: TGTGCCAGCAGCGCCCCAGGTCTGGCTAATTCACCCCTCCACTTT. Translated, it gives CASSAPGLANSPLHF.

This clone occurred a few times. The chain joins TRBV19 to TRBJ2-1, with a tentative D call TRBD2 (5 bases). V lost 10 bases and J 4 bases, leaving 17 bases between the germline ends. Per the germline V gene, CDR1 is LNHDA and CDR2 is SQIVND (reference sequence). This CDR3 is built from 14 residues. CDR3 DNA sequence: TGTGCCACTAGCTTAATGTCCAGGTACAATGAGCAGTTCTTC. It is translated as CATSLMSRYNEQFF.

Written as DNA, the CDR3 is TGTGCCAGCAGTGGGACAGACTATGGCTACACCTTC. Translation gives CASSGTDYGYTF. The chain couples TRBV25-1 to TRBJ1-2, with D perhaps TRBD1 (6 bases). CDR1 MGHDK and CDR2 SYGVNS come from the germline V gene. Between the trimmed V and J ends, which lost 4 bases and 3 bases, there was a span of 6 bases. This CDR3 has 12 residues.

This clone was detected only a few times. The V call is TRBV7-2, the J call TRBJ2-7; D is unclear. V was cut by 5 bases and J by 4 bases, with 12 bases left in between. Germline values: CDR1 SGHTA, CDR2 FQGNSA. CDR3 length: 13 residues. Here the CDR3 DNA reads TGTGCCAGCAGCAACGGCAGGCTTTACGAGCAGTACTTC. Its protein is CASSNGRLYEQYF.

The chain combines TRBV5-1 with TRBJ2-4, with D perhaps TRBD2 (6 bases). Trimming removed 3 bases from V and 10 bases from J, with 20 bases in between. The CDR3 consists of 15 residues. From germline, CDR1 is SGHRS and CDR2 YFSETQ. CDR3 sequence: CASSYVPKEGMIQYF. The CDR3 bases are TGCGCCAGCAGCTACGTACCCAAGGAGGGAATGATTCAGTACTTC.

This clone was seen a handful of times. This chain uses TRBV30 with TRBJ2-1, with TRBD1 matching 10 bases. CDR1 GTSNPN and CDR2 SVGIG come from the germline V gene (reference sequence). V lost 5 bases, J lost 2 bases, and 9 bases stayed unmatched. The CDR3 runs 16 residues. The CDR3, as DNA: TGTGCCTGGGAAGGGGGGACAGGGGCTCCCTACAATGAGCAGTTCTTC. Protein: CAWEGGTGAPYNEQFF.

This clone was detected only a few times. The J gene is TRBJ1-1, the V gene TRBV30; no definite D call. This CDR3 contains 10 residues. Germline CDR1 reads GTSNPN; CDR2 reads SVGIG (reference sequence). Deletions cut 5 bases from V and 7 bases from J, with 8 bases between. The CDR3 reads CAWGRLEAFF. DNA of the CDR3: TGTGCCTGGGGCAGGCTTGAAGCTTTCTTT.

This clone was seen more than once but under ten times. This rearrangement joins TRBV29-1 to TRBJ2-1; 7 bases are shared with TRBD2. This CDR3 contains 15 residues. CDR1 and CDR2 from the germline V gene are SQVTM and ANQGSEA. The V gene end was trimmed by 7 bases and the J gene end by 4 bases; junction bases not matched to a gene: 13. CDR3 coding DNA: TGCAGCGCCGGGGAGCGAGCGGGAACTTACAATGAGCAGTTCTTC. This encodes CSAGERAGTYNEQFF.

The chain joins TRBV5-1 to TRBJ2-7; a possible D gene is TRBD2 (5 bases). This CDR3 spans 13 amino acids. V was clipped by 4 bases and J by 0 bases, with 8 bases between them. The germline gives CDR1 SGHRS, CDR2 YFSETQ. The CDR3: CASSPGSSYEQYF. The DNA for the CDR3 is TGCGCCAGCAGCCCGGGAAGCTCCTACGAGCAGTACTTC.

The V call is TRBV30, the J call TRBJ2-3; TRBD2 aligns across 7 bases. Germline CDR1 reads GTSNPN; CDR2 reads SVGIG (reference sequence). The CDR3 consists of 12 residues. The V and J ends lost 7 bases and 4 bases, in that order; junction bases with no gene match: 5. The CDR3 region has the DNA TGTGCCTCCTCCGGGGGGTCAGATACGCAGTATTTT. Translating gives CASSGGSDTQYF.

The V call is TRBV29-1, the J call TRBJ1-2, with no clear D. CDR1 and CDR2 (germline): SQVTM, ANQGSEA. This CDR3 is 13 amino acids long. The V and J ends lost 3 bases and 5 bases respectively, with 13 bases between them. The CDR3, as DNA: TGCAGCGTTGATCGCGGGAGGAGGTATGGCTACACCTTC. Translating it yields CSVDRGRRYGYTF.

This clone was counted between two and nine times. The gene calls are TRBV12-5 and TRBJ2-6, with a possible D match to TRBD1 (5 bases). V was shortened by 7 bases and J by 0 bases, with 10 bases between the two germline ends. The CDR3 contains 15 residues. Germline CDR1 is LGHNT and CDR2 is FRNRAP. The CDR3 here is CASAGAASGANVLTF. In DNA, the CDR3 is TGTGCTAGTGCTGGGGCTGCCTCTGGGGCCAACGTCCTGACTTTC.

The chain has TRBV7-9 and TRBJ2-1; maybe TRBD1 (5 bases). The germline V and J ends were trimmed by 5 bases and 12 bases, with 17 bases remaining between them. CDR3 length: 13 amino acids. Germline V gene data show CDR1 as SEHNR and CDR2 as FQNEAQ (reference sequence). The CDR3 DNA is TGTGCCAGCAGCCCCAGGCAGGGTAAAGGGCAGTTCTTC. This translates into CASSPRQGKGQFF.

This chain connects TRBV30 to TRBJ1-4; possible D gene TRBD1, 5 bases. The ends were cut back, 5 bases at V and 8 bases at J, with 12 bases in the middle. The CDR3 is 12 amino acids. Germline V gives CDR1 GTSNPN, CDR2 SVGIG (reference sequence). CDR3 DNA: TGTGCCTGGGGGGGGGTCGGCGAAAAACTGTTTTTT. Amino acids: CAWGGVGEKLFF.

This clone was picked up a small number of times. CDR3 nucleotide sequence: TGTGCCAGCTCCCCGGGACAGATGAATGAAAAACTGTTTTTT. It is translated as CASSPGQMNEKLFF. The V gene is TRBV18, the J gene TRBJ1-4; 7 positions agree with TRBD1. The germline CDR1 and CDR2 sequences are KGHSH and LQKENI. The V and J ends lost 6 bases and 5 bases, in that order; junction bases with no gene match: 6. The CDR3 is 14 amino acids.

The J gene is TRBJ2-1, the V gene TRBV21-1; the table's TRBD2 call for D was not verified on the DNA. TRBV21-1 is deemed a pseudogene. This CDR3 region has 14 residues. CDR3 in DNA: TGTGCCAGCAGCAAGTCGGGGGGCGGGGATGAGCAGTTCTTC. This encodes CASSKSGGGDEQFF.

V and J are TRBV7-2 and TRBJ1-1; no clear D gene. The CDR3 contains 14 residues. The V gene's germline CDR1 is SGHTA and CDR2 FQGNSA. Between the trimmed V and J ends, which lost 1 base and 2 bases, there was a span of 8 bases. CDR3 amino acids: CASSLVAGNTEAFF. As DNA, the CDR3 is TGTGCCAGCAGCTTAGTAGCCGGAAACACTGAAGCTTTCTTT.

Here the CDR3 DNA reads TGTGCCAGCAGCTTTGGGGGCGCCTCTACCGGGGAGCTGTTTTTT. Translating gives CASSFGGASTGELFF. The gene calls are TRBV5-4 and TRBJ2-2, with D maybe TRBD1 (6 bases). CDR1 and CDR2 from the germline V gene are SGHNT and YYREEE (reference sequence). The CDR3 is 15 amino acids. Trimming pared 2 bases from V and 5 bases from J, leaving 13 bases between. Supplemented by reference TRBV5-4 and TRBJ2-2, the full variable domain reads ETGVTQSPTHLIKTRGQQVTLRCSSQSGHNTVSWYQQALGQGPQFIFQYYREEENGRGNFPPRFSGLQFPNYSSELNVNALELDDSALYLCASSFGGASTGELFFGEGSRLTVL.